This T cell receptor beta chain was obtained from a study of blood T cell repertoires in COVID-19. Overall study: Samples taken during acute and convalescent COVID-19 were collected in the United States, Italy and Spain. Sources were T cells, B-cell-depleted T cells, or PBMCs; the material itself was cDNA or gDNA.

Original analysis: Researchers report that nucleated cell counts were estimated from reference gene primer amplification. This table comes from immunoSEQ multiplex PCR, and its TCRdb copy is limited to in-frame clones, with some not included. The V and J calls and clone size are taken from that table; D and trimming were inferred from the DNA. The sample lists roughly 200,000 clones, more than 60% occurring once. V was cut by 6 bases and J by 2 bases, with 12 bases left in between. Germline V gene lookup returns CDR1 SGHTA and CDR2 FQGNSA. CDR3 size: 14 residues. Sample: peripheral blood. This clonotype was obtained from a man aged 50-60 years who had recovered from COVID-19. This chain joins TRBV7-2 and TRBJ2-3; D call uncertain. The CDR3 protein is CASSGQRITDTQYF. The CDR3 coding sequence is TGTGCCAGCAGTGGCCAGCGTATCACAGATACGCAGTATTTT.